A selection of T cell receptor beta chains follows, all from one sample in a study of cytotoxic CD8 clonotypes in ibrutinib-treated CLL. This table comes from immunoSEQ multiplex PCR, and its TCRdb copy is limited to in-frame clones, with some not included. The data show approximately 330,000 clones, with about 77% seen just once and 6.5% to 8.5% held by the top ten. Sample: PBMCs, taken before ibrutinib treatment. The source is a human donor with chronic lymphocytic leukemia. Each CDR3 is given with its conserved first and last residue. D genes are given only for firm matches. Expanded clones are given a class, and other clones once, few, many or no size at all.

V: TRBV7-8
D: .
size: .
J: TRBJ1-3
DNA: TGTGCCAGCAGCTCATCAGGGGTTTCCGGAAACACCATATATTTT
CDR3: CASSSSGVSGNTIYF

V: TRBV6-5
D: TRBD1
size: .
J: TRBJ1-5
DNA: TGTGCCAGCAGCCCCACAGGGGCCAATCAGCCCCAGCATTTT
CDR3: CASSPTGANQPQHF

V: TRBV4-1
D: .
size: few
J: TRBJ1-1
DNA: TGCGCCAGCAGCCAAGATCCCAGGAACACTGAAGCTTTCTTT
CDR3: CASSQDPRNTEAFF

V: TRBV7-9
D: TRBD2
size: .
J: TRBJ2-1
DNA: TGTGCCAGCAGCCCCCCCCTAGCGGGAGGCAATGAGCAGTTCTTC
CDR3: CASSPPLAGGNEQFF

V: TRBV9
D: TRBD2
size: .
J: TRBJ2-1
DNA: TGTGCCAGCAGCGTAGCCGGGGGACTAGCGGGATTAGGTGAGCAGTTCTTC
CDR3: CASSVAGGLAGLGEQFF

V: TRBV15
D: .
size: .
J: TRBJ2-7
DNA: TGTGCCACCAGCAGACAACCCAGAGATTCCCCCCGCGAGCAGTACTTC
CDR3: CATSRQPRDSPREQYF

V: TRBV29-1
D: .
size: .
J: TRBJ2-1
DNA: TGCAGCGTTGTCGGTGGAGTTGAAAGCTCCTACAATGAGCAGTTCTTC
CDR3: CSVVGGVESSYNEQFF

V: TRBV11-2
D: .
size: .
J: TRBJ1-2
DNA: TGTGCCACTCCGGACATTAACTATGGCTACACCTTC
CDR3: CATPDINYGYTF

V: TRBV5-4
D: TRBD2
size: once
J: TRBJ2-3
DNA: TGTGCCAGCAGCTTTAGAATAGCGGGAGTCACAGATACGCAGTATTTT
CDR3: CASSFRIAGVTDTQYF

V: TRBV6-5
D: .
size: .
J: TRBJ2-5
DNA: TGTGCCAGCAGTTTGGGACTGACCCCCGAGACCCAGTACTTC
CDR3: CASSLGLTPETQYF

V: TRBV15
D: .
size: few
J: TRBJ1-5
DNA: TGTGCCACCAGCAGAGACAGAAGCAATCAGCCCCAGCATTTT
CDR3: CATSRDRSNQPQHF

V: TRBV21-1
D: .
size: .
J: TRBJ2-7
DNA: TGTGCCAGCAGCGAACCTAGCGGGAGCTCCTACGAGCAGTACTTC
CDR3: CASSEPSGSSYEQYF

V: TRBV5-1
D: .
size: .
J: TRBJ2-1
DNA: TGCGCCAGCAGAGAGAGCTCTTTCTATGGTGAGCAGTTCTTC
CDR3: CASRESSFYGEQFF

V: TRBV4-1
D: .
size: .
J: TRBJ2-1
DNA: TGCGCCAGCAGCCAACTAGGCTATGAGCAGTTCTTC
CDR3: CASSQLGYEQFF

V: TRBV5-4
D: .
size: .
J: TRBJ2-2
DNA: TGTGCCAGCAGCTTCCTGCCTAGTGGAACCGGGGAGCTGTTTTTT
CDR3: CASSFLPSGTGELFF

V: TRBV5-1
D: TRBD2
size: .
J: TRBJ2-1
DNA: TGCGCCAGCAGCAACCCCGGGACTAGCGTCCCCGCTGAGCAGTTCTTC
CDR3: CASSNPGTSVPAEQFF

V: TRBV27
D: TRBD2
size: few
J: TRBJ2-7
DNA: TGTGCCAGCAGTTTTAGCGGGCCATCCTACGAGCAGTACTTC
CDR3: CASSFSGPSYEQYF

V: TRBV5-1
D: .
size: .
J: TRBJ2-5
DNA: TGCGCCAGCAATGAGGTAGGGACGATGGAGACCCAGTACTTC
CDR3: CASNEVGTMETQYF

V: TRBV5-1
D: .
size: .
J: TRBJ2-5
DNA: TGCGCCAGCAGCGGGGAGGCAGGACGCCAAGAGACCCAGTACTTC
CDR3: CASSGEAGRQETQYF

V: TRBV27
D: .
size: few
J: TRBJ1-5
DNA: TGTGCCAGCAGTTTATCAGGGAATAACCTTCAGCCCCAGCATTTT
CDR3: CASSLSGNNLQPQHF

V: TRBV9
D: .
size: .
J: TRBJ1-1
DNA: TGTGCCAGCAGCGTCCAGGGACAATGGAACACTGAAGCTTTCTTT
CDR3: CASSVQGQWNTEAFF

V: TRBV7-2
D: .
size: .
J: TRBJ2-1
DNA: TGTGCCAGCAGCCCGACTAGTTTTAATGAGCAGTTCTTC
CDR3: CASSPTSFNEQFF

V: TRBV27
D: .
size: .
J: TRBJ2-3
DNA: TGTGCCAGCAGTTCGCCAGGGGATTTGAGCACAGATACGCAGTATTTT
CDR3: CASSSPGDLSTDTQYF

V: TRBV5-6
D: .
size: .
J: TRBJ2-1
DNA: TGTGCCAGCAGCAAACATGACGTTCTGTTCTTC
CDR3: CASSKHDVLFF

V: TRBV7-9
D: TRBD1
size: once
J: TRBJ1-2
DNA: TGTGCCAGCAGCTCTCGGACAGGGGGCGATGGCTACACCTTC
CDR3: CASSSRTGGDGYTF

V: TRBV7-8
D: .
size: .
J: TRBJ2-7
DNA: TGTGCCAGCAGCTTTCAGGGGCCGGGGGAGCAGTACTTC
CDR3: CASSFQGPGEQYF

V: TRBV4-1
D: TRBD1
size: .
J: TRBJ2-7
DNA: TGCGCCAGCAGCCAAGGGACCGGGACAGGGGTCTACGAGCAGTACTTC
CDR3: CASSQGTGTGVYEQYF

V: TRBV27
D: .
size: few
J: TRBJ2-7
DNA: TGTGCCAGCAGTTCAGGTGCAAACGAGCAGTACTTC
CDR3: CASSSGANEQYF

V: TRBV7-2
D: TRBD1
size: .
J: TRBJ1-2
DNA: TGTGCCAGCAGTCCTGGGGGAGGGGGCGTTTTCGGTCATGGCTACACCTTC
CDR3: CASSPGGGGVFGHGYTF

V: TRBV10-1
D: TRBD2
size: .
J: TRBJ2-1
DNA: TGCGCCAGCAGTGAGTCGGGACTAGCGAGTAATGAGCAGTTCTTC
CDR3: CASSESGLASNEQFF

V: TRBV2
D: .
size: .
J: TRBJ1-2
DNA: TGTGCCAGCAGTGAAGCCTCAGGCGCCACAAAAGGCTACACCTTC
CDR3: CASSEASGATKGYTF

V: TRBV2
D: .
size: .
J: TRBJ2-1
DNA: TGTGCCAGCAGCTGGGATGAGCAGTTCTTC
CDR3: CASSWDEQFF

V: TRBV5-5
D: TRBD2
size: once
J: TRBJ2-7
DNA: TGTGCCAGCAGCTTAAGACTAGCGGGAGAGCTCTACGAGCAGTACTTC
CDR3: CASSLRLAGELYEQYF

V: TRBV2
D: TRBD1
size: few
J: TRBJ1-1
DNA: TGTGCCAGCAGGGGACAGACGAACACTGAAGCTTTCTTT
CDR3: CASRGQTNTEAFF

V: TRBV6-5
D: TRBD1
size: .
J: TRBJ1-4
DNA: TGTGCCAGCAGTTACAGGGGGCCGCGGGAAAAACTGTTTTTT
CDR3: CASSYRGPREKLFF

V: TRBV19
D: .
size: few
J: TRBJ1-4
DNA: TGTGCCAGTAGTATAGGACAGAATGAAAAACTGTTTTTT
CDR3: CASSIGQNEKLFF

V: TRBV18
D: .
size: .
J: TRBJ2-3
DNA: TGTGCCAGCTCACCACCGTCGCAGGGTTCAGATACGCAGTATTTT
CDR3: CASSPPSQGSDTQYF

V: TRBV28
D: .
size: .
J: TRBJ1-1
DNA: TGTGCCAGCAGTTCCCCCCGAGGCTCAAGGGAGAGAACTGAAGCTTTCTTT
CDR3: CASSSPRGSRERTEAFF

V: TRBV6-1
D: .
size: .
J: TRBJ2-7
DNA: TGTGCCAGCAGCCGCGCGGAGGGTATACGGAACGAGCAGTACTTC
CDR3: CASSRAEGIRNEQYF

V: TRBV19
D: TRBD2
size: .
J: TRBJ2-1
DNA: TGTGCCAGTAGTATTCTAGCGGGAGACAATGAGCAGTTCTTC
CDR3: CASSILAGDNEQFF

V: TRBV29-1
D: .
size: .
J: TRBJ2-1
DNA: TGCAGCGTTGCGAAGACTAGAAGTCACGAGCAGTTCTTC
CDR3: CSVAKTRSHEQFF

V: TRBV6-5
D: TRBD1
size: once
J: TRBJ2-5
DNA: TGTGCCAGCAGTGGACAGGGGGAGACCCAGTACTTC
CDR3: CASSGQGETQYF

V: TRBV4-3
D: .
size: .
J: TRBJ2-1
DNA: TGCGCCAGCAGCCAAGAATCAGGCGGACTATTTCCTGACCTACAGGGCAATGAGCAGTTCTTC
CDR3: CASSQESGGLFPDLQGNEQFF

V: TRBV28
D: TRBD1
size: .
J: TRBJ2-2
DNA: TGTGCCAGCTGTGGGACAGGGGACACCGGGGAGCTGTTTTTT
CDR3: CASCGTGDTGELFF

V: TRBV5-1
D: .
size: .
J: TRBJ2-3
DNA: TGCGCCAGCAGCCCGACTAACACAGATACGCAGTATTTT
CDR3: CASSPTNTDTQYF

V: TRBV29-1
D: TRBD1
size: .
J: TRBJ2-5
DNA: TGCAGCGGTAGACAGGGCCAAGAGACCCAGTACTTC
CDR3: CSGRQGQETQYF

V: TRBV6-5
D: .
size: few
J: TRBJ1-5
DNA: TGTGCCAGCAGTCCCAGACGGGGTAGCAATCAGCCCCAGCATTTT
CDR3: CASSPRRGSNQPQHF

V: TRBV6-5
D: TRBD1
size: .
J: TRBJ2-1
DNA: TGTGCCAGCAGTTACCCGACGGGACAGACCTACAATGAGCAGTTCTTC
CDR3: CASSYPTGQTYNEQFF

V: TRBV25-1
D: .
size: .
J: TRBJ2-3
DNA: TGTGCCAGCAGTGAATTTGGGAAAGATACGCAGTATTTT
CDR3: CASSEFGKDTQYF

V: TRBV5-1
D: .
size: .
J: TRBJ2-1
DNA: TGCGCCAGCATCCGGGACAACTCCATCTACAATGAGCAGTTCTTC
CDR3: CASIRDNSIYNEQFF

V: TRBV27
D: TRBD2
size: .
J: TRBJ2-5
DNA: TGTGCCAGCAGTTCGCCTAGCGGGAGGGCCAGAGAGACCCAGTACTTC
CDR3: CASSSPSGRARETQYF

V: TRBV5-1
D: TRBD1
size: .
J: TRBJ2-1
DNA: TGCGCCAGCAGCGGATTGACAGGGGTAGACGATGAGCAGTTCTTC
CDR3: CASSGLTGVDDEQFF

V: TRBV11-3
D: .
size: .
J: TRBJ2-3
DNA: TGTGCCAGCAGCTTAGCTGCGGCTAGCACAGATACGCAGTATTTT
CDR3: CASSLAAASTDTQYF

V: TRBV13
D: TRBD1
size: once
J: TRBJ2-3
DNA: TGTGCCAGCAGCTCTCCGACAGGGAGCACAGATACGCAGTATTTT
CDR3: CASSSPTGSTDTQYF

V: TRBV30
D: .
size: .
J: TRBJ1-1
DNA: TGTGCCTGGGAGGATAACACTGAAGCTTTCTTT
CDR3: CAWEDNTEAFF

V: TRBV5-1
D: .
size: few
J: TRBJ1-3
DNA: TGCGCCAGCAGCAATGGAAGGCAGAGCGGAAACACCATATATTTT
CDR3: CASSNGRQSGNTIYF

V: TRBV6-5
D: .
size: .
J: TRBJ2-1
DNA: TGTGCCAGCAAAACAGGGATTTATGAGCAGTTCTTC
CDR3: CASKTGIYEQFF

V: TRBV6-5
D: .
size: .
J: TRBJ1-5
DNA: TGTGCCAGCAGTTACAGGAGCCATCAGCCCCAGCATTTT
CDR3: CASSYRSHQPQHF

V: TRBV18
D: .
size: once
J: TRBJ2-1
DNA: TGTGCCAGCTCACCACTTGGGGGATTTAATGAGCAGTTCTTC
CDR3: CASSPLGGFNEQFF